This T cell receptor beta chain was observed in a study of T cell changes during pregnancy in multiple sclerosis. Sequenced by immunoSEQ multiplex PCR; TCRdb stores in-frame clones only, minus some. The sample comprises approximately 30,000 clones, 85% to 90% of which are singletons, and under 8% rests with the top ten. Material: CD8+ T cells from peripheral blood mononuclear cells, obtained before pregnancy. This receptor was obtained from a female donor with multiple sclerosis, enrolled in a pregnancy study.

CDR3 in DNA: TGTGCCACCTCGGCACTAGCGGCCCCCGGGGAGCTGTTTTTT. It encodes CATSALAAPGELFF. The rearrangement links TRBV2 to TRBJ2-2; 8 nucleotides line up with TRBD2. Germline values: CDR1 SNHLY, CDR2 FYNNEI. The ends lost 10 bases at V and 6 bases at J; junction bases unmatched: 10. The CDR3 extends over 14 amino acids.